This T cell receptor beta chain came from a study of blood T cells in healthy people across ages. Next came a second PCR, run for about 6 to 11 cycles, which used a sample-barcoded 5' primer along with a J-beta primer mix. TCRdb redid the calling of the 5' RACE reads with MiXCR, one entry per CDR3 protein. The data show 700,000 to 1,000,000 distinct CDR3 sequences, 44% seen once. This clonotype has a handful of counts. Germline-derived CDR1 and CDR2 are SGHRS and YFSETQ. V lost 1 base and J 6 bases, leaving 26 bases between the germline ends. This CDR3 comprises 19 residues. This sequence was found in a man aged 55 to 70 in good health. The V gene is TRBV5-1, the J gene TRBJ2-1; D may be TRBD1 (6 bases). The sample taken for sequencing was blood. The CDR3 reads CASSLRALGTSGDFNEQFF. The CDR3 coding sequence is TGCGCCAGCAGCTTGAGGGCCCTTGGGACGTCAGGGGATTTCAATGAGCAGTTCTTC.